Presented here are 22 T cell receptor beta chains from one specimen sequenced in a study of T-cell memory formation after mild COVID-19. TCRdb reprocessed the 5' RACE reads with MiXCR, giving one entry per CDR3 protein. The data show a few hundred thousand distinct CDR3 sequences, 15% to 20% seen once. The specimen sequenced was PBMCs or a T cell subset sorted from them (not recorded which). These receptor sequences come from a man between 18 and 29 years old who had mild COVID-19 (a few samples of this study predate the infection). Cell type and time point are not known.

This chain joins TRBV10-3 and TRBJ2-5; D ambiguous. CDR1 ENHRY and CDR2 SYGVKD come from the germline V gene. The CDR3 is 14 amino acids. V lost 4 bases and J 2 bases, leaving 11 bases between the germline ends. This CDR3 is CAISVGGSQETQYF. Written as DNA, the CDR3 is TGTGCCATCAGTGTGGGCGGCTCACAAGAGACCCAGTACTTC.

The gene calls are TRBV18 and TRBJ2-1; tentative D call: TRBD2 (6 bases). This CDR3 comprises 14 residues. CDR1 and CDR2 (germline): KGHSH, LQKENI. V lost 2 bases and J lost 8, with 13 bases in between. DNA for the CDR3: TGTGCCAGCTCACCAAGACTAGTTTCCGATGAGCAGTTCTTC. Translation: CASSPRLVSDEQFF.

The chain recombines TRBV4-1 with TRBJ2-3; D is possibly TRBD2 (5 bases). Germline values: CDR1 MGHRA, CDR2 YSYEKL. Trimming cost V 1 base and J 8 bases, with 16 bases left between them. This CDR3 comprises 15 residues. The DNA for the CDR3 is TGCGCCAGCAGCCAAGTGGCGGCGGAGGCTTCTACGCAGTATTTT. Translating it yields CASSQVAAEASTQYF.

The V and J genes are TRBV2 and TRBJ2-1; TRBD1 agrees at 10 bases. Trimming at V came to 1 base and at J to 4 bases, leaving 1 base not matched to a gene. This CDR3 has 15 residues. Germline lookup yields CDR1 SNHLY and CDR2 FYNNEI. DNA of the CDR3: TGTGCCAGCAGTGAAGGACAGGGGGCATACAATGAGCAGTTCTTC. This translates into CASSEGQGAYNEQFF. Full variable domain (missing parts from reference TRBV2 and TRBJ2-1): EPEVTQTPSHQVTQMGQEVILRCVPISNHLYFYWYRQILGQKVEFLVSFYNNEISEKSEIFDDQFSVERPDGSNFTLKIRSTKLEDSAMYFCASSEGQGAYNEQFFGPGTRLTVL.

The chain carries TRBV7-2 and TRBJ2-6; weak D call: TRBD2 (5 bases). In germline, CDR1 is SGHTA, CDR2 FQGNSA. The V gene lost 3 bases and the J gene lost 4 bases, with 7 bases spanning the gap. CDR3 length equals 14 residues. The CDR3 loop is CASSLGEGANVLTF. Here the CDR3 DNA reads TGTGCCAGCAGCTTGGGAGAAGGGGCCAACGTCCTGACTTTC.

This clonotype was found a few times. The chain combines TRBV24-1 with TRBJ2-3, with D perhaps TRBD2 (5 bases). This CDR3 has 16 residues. Germline V gene lookup returns CDR1 KGHDR and CDR2 SFDVKD. Trimming took off 5 bases at V and 1 base at J, with 15 bases between the two ends. CDR3 in amino acids: CATSVSRAQGTDTQYF. The CDR3, as DNA: TGTGCCACCAGTGTATCGAGGGCCCAGGGCACAGATACGCAGTATTTT.

Only a few counts were recorded for this clonotype. The gene calls are TRBV5-1 and TRBJ1-6, with 7 positions matching TRBD1. Trimming cost V 3 bases and J 6 bases; bases outside gene matches: 6. The CDR3 runs 15 residues. Germline lookup yields CDR1 SGHRS and CDR2 YFSETQ. The CDR3 nucleotides are TGCGCCAGCAGCTCAAGACAGGGTGGTAATTCACCCCTCCACTTT. Translated, it gives CASSSRQGGNSPLHF.

The V call is TRBV3-1, the J call TRBJ1-5; 7 bases are shared with TRBD1. The V and J ends lost 5 bases and 1 base, in that order; junction bases with no gene match: 11. This CDR3 contains 17 residues. Germline-derived CDR1 and CDR2 are LGHDT and YNNKEL (reference sequence). The CDR3 region has the DNA TGTGCCAGCAGCGCCGGGACAGTCGGACAGAGCAATCAGCCCCAGCATTTT. It codes for CASSAGTVGQSNQPQHF.

This clonotype has just a few counts. The V call is TRBV13, the J call TRBJ2-3; the match to TRBD1 covers 9 bases. The trim removed 4 bases at V and 6 bases at J, leaving 5 bases unmatched. Germline CDR1 PRHDT, CDR2 FYEKMQ (reference sequence). There are 14 residues in the CDR3. CDR3 region: CASSWGQGSDTQYF. The CDR3 DNA sequence: TGTGCCAGCAGCTGGGGACAGGGATCTGATACGCAGTATTTT.

This clonotype was recorded a few times. The chain uses TRBV27 and TRBJ2-7; D is undetermined. CDR1 and CDR2 (germline): MNHEY, SMNVEV (reference sequence). The CDR3 covers 14 residues. Trimming took 4 bases from V and 0 from J, leaving 10 bases between them. The CDR3 spells CASSSIAGSYEQYF. CDR3 sequence (DNA): TGTGCCAGCAGTTCCATCGCCGGCTCCTACGAGCAGTACTTC.

This clonotype turned up a few times. The CDR3 region has the DNA TGCGCCAGCAGCCTGGGGGGGCAGTTCAATGAGCAGTTCTTC. This sequence encodes CASSLGGQFNEQFF. The J gene is TRBJ2-1, the V gene TRBV5-1, with a possible D match to TRBD2 (7 bases). The CDR3 is made up of 14 amino acids. Trimming took off 4 bases at V and 6 bases at J, with 14 bases between the two ends. The germline gives CDR1 SGHRS, CDR2 YFSETQ.

This chain connects TRBV7-2 to TRBJ1-2; 7 positions agree with TRBD1. Germline-derived CDR1 and CDR2 are SGHTA and FQGNSA. V lost 5 bases, J lost 2 bases, and 8 bases stayed unmatched. The CDR3 is 15 residues long. CDR3 amino acids: CASSVNRGANYGYTF. CDR3 in DNA: TGTGCCAGCAGCGTGAACAGGGGAGCAAACTATGGCTACACCTTC.

CDR3 DNA sequence: TGTGCCAGTACCCGGTCGGGCAATCAGCCCCAGCATTTT. It codes for CASTRSGNQPQHF. The chain joins TRBV7-8 to TRBJ1-5, with D uncertain. Per germline, CDR1 SGHVS and CDR2 FQNEAQ. V gave up 9 bases and J gave up 2 bases, with 11 bases separating them. CDR3 length: 13 amino acids.

This clonotype has a handful of counts. The chain joins TRBV7-2 to TRBJ1-2; 7 bases are shared with TRBD1. CDR3 length: 13 residues. Per germline, CDR1 SGHTA and CDR2 FQGNSA. The junction had 5 bases not matched to a gene; V was cut back by 2 bases and J by 8 bases. The CDR3 loop reads CASSLNSGQGYTF. Here the CDR3 DNA reads TGTGCCAGCAGCTTAAATTCGGGACAGGGCTACACCTTC.

The V gene is TRBV12-3 or TRBV12-4, the J gene TRBJ2-3; D unresolved. This CDR3 has 14 residues. V lost 1 base and J 4 bases, leaving 9 bases between the germline ends. CDR3 sequence: CASSLEVASDTQYF. As DNA, the CDR3 is TGTGCCAGCAGTTTAGAGGTAGCATCAGATACGCAGTATTTT.

The gene calls are TRBV14 and TRBJ1-2, with D possibly being TRBD1 (6 bases). The V gene's germline CDR1 is SGHDN and CDR2 FVKESK. V was clipped by 5 bases and J by 7 bases, with 17 bases between them. The CDR3 runs to 14 residues. The CDR3 sequence: CASSERGAAAGYTF. CDR3 nucleotides: TGTGCCAGCAGCGAGCGGGGGGCAGCTGCTGGCTACACCTTC. The full variable domain, in which reference TRBV14 and TRBJ1-2 provide the parts outside the CDR3, is EAGVTQFPSHSVIEKGQTVTLRCDPISGHDNLYWYRRVMGKEIKFLLHFVKESKQDESGMPNNRFLAERTGGTYSTLKVQPAELEDSGVYFCASSERGAAAGYTFGSGTRLTVV.

This clonotype showed up just a few times. This chain joins TRBV5-5 and TRBJ1-1; no clear D. The germline CDR1 and CDR2 sequences are SGHKS and YYEKEE (reference sequence). V lost 0 bases and J lost 7, with 10 bases in between. The CDR3 runs to 13 residues. CDR3 sequence reads: CASSLESQLEAFF. DNA for the CDR3: TGTGCCAGCAGCTTGGAAAGTCAACTTGAAGCTTTCTTT.

This clonotype has more than one count but fewer than ten. The chain uses TRBV2 and TRBJ1-6, with unresolved D. V was trimmed by 6 bases and J by 1 base, leaving 4 bases between them. Per germline, CDR1 SNHLY and CDR2 FYNNEI. The CDR3 extends over 13 amino acids. The CDR3 nucleotides read TGTGCCAGCAGAGCGTCCTATAATTCACCCCTCCACTTT. As protein: CASRASYNSPLHF.

The chain couples TRBV29-1 to TRBJ2-5; no reliable D call. V was cut by 7 bases and J by 4 bases, with 13 bases left in between. The CDR3 loop spans 12 amino acids. Germline assignment: CDR1 SQVTM and CDR2 ANQGSEA. The CDR3 DNA sequence: TGCAGCGGGACCTCGGGCGGAGAGACCCAGTACTTC. Amino acids: CSGTSGGETQYF.

This clonotype was counted between two and nine times. V is TRBV7-2 and J is TRBJ1-5; D is undetermined. Germline CDR1 and CDR2: SGHTA and FQGNSA. CDR3 length: 13 amino acids. The V end lost 2 bases, the J end lost 5 bases, and 7 bases lay between the germline ends. This CDR3 is CASSLSTYQPQHF. DNA of the CDR3: TGTGCCAGCAGCTTAAGTACTTATCAGCCCCAGCATTTT.

This clonotype was counted between two and nine times. The chain uses TRBV7-8 and TRBJ1-1; possibly TRBD1 for D (6 bases). Trimming left V 1 base short and J 1 base short, with 10 bases between. CDR3 size: 15 residues. The germline CDR1 and CDR2 sequences are SGHVS and FQNEAQ. CDR3 nucleotides: TGTGCCAGCAGCTTAGGAGTAGGGGGGAACACTGAAGCTTTCTTT. It translates to CASSLGVGGNTEAFF.

Here the CDR3 DNA reads TGTGCCAGCAGCTTAGCCGAACAAGGACTAGTCGCTTACAATGAGCAGTTCTTC. Amino acid sequence: CASSLAEQGLVAYNEQFF. The chain joins TRBV11-1 to TRBJ2-1; 7 positions match TRBD2. V trimming: 0 bases; J trimming: 4 bases; junction bases outside the gene matches: 12. Germline CDR1 is SGHAT and CDR2 is FQDESV (reference sequence). This CDR3 contains 18 residues.